Listed below are T cell receptor beta chains from one sample, sequenced in a study of T cell responses to AZD1222 COVID-19 vaccine. The protocol was immunoSEQ multiplex PCR, while the TCRdb copy is restricted to in-frame clones and leaves out a portion. The sample records some 60,000 clones, approximately 86% being singletons. The sequencing used peripheral blood, collected 28 days after the second AZD1222 dose. These TCRs come from an adult who received the AZD1222 COVID-19 vaccine. Each CDR3 is given without its conserved first and last residue.

J	length	V	CDR3
TRBJ2-2	14	TRBV6-4	ASSDGGTRSDGELF
TRBJ1-1	11	TRBV28	ASMNRGFAEAF
TRBJ2-1	11	TRBV29-1	SVLDQEGSEQF
TRBJ2-5	11	TRBV15	ATSGRFQETQY
TRBJ1-3	12	TRBV19	ASSRSPLGNTIY
TRBJ1-1	10	TRBV6-5	ASSFVGAEAF
TRBJ1-4	13	TRBV10-3	AISAQDATNEKLF
TRBJ2-2	13	TRBV11-2	ASSLEVSWTGELF
TRBJ1-1	12	TRBV19	ASSFTGRDTEAF
TRBJ2-1	14	TRBV3-1/TRBV3-2	ASSPRTSGSYNEQF
TRBJ1-5	12	TRBV2	ASRRTNSNQPQH
TRBJ1-1	9	TRBV28	ASSYQSEAF
TRBJ2-5	11	TRBV15	ATSSFGQETQY
TRBJ1-1	11	TRBV4-3	ASSQQPNTEAF
TRBJ2-1	15	TRBV18	ASSPPRTSASYNEQF
TRBJ2-7	11	TRBV27	ASSFDRAYEQY
TRBJ2-5	11	TRBV24-1	ATTAGGQETQY
TRBJ1-1	12	TRBV28	ASSYAGKNTEAF
TRBJ1-2	16	TRBV9	ASSPNTGALGHSYGYT
TRBJ2-2	14	TRBV7-6	ASSLESAGSTGELF
TRBJ2-7	12	TRBV5-1	ASSFGTSGYEQY
TRBJ2-3	11	TRBV5-6	ASSSWRTDTQY
TRBJ2-4	13	TRBV18	ASSPGTSGRAIQY
TRBJ2-5	11	TRBV7-2	ASSFGWEETQY
TRBJ2-7	10	TRBV19	ASSIWGYEQY
TRBJ1-2	12	TRBV6-4	ASSEPGTNYGYT
TRBJ2-2	11	TRBV29-1	SVGTPNTGELF
TRBJ2-5	10	TRBV6-6	ASKQGRETQY
TRBJ1-2	12	TRBV24-1	ATSDMGQPDGYT
TRBJ1-5	11	TRBV3-1/TRBV3-2	ASSSYSNQPQH
TRBJ1-2	13	TRBV18	ASSPGDSANYGYT
TRBJ2-1	14	TRBV28	ASSLLAGTGGNEQF
TRBJ2-7	10	TRBV29-1	SVEGGGYEQY
TRBJ1-2	11	TRBV6-1	ASSEGQFYGYT
TRBJ1-5	16	TRBV6-1	ASSGLFDRAYSNQPQH
TRBJ2-3	12	TRBV5-1	ASTWPGGTDTQY
TRBJ2-4	12	TRBV28	ASSAPKAKNIQY
TRBJ1-4	12	TRBV28	ASTITATNEKLF
TRBJ2-2	9	TRBV12-3/TRBV12-4	ASSFLSELF
TRBJ1-2	14	TRBV30	AWSTSGGGDGYGYT
TRBJ2-1	12	TRBV12-2	AESPAPVYNEQF
TRBJ1-2	15	TRBV7-9	ASSPHKIVGLPISYT
TRBJ1-4	13	TRBV28	ASSSPGQGVEKLF
TRBJ2-3	18	TRBV7-3	ASSLKFVVCGSLSTDTQY
TRBJ2-7	13	TRBV7-8	ASSQPLRGTYEQY
TRBJ1-1	11	TRBV6-5	ASSYNRNTEAF
TRBJ2-2	10	TRBV2	ASGPGTGELF
TRBJ2-2	13	TRBV27	ASSFGGLNTGELF
TRBJ2-7	11	TRBV19	ASSGQGANEQY
TRBJ2-3	13	TRBV5-4	ASTLSGTSTDTQY
TRBJ2-7	12	TRBV28	ASSTTSGAYEQY